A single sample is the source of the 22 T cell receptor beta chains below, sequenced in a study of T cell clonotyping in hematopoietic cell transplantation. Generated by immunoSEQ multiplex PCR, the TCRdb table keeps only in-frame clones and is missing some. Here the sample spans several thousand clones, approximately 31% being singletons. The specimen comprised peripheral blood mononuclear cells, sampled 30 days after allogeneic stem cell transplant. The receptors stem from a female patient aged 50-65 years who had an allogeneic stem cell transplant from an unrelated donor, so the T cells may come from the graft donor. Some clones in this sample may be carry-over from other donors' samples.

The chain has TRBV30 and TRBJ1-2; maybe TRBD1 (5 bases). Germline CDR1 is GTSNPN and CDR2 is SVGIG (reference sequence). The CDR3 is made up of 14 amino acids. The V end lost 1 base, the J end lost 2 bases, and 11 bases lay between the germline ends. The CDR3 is CAWSGLGANYGYTF. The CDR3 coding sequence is TGTGCCTGGAGTGGTTTAGGGGCAAACTATGGCTACACCTTC.

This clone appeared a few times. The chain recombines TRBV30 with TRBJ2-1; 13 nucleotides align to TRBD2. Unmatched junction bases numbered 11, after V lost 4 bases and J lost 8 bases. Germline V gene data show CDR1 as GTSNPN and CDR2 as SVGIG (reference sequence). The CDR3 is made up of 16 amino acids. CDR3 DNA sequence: TGTGCCTGGACTCAAAGCGGGACTAGCGGGATGTATGAGCAGTTCTTC. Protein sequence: CAWTQSGTSGMYEQFF.

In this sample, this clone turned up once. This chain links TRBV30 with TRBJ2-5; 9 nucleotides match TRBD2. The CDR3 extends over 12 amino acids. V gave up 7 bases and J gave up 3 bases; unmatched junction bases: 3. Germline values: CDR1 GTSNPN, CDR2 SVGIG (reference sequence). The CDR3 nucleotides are TGTGCCTCTTCTAGCGGGAAAGAGACCCAGTACTTC. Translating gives CASSSGKETQYF.

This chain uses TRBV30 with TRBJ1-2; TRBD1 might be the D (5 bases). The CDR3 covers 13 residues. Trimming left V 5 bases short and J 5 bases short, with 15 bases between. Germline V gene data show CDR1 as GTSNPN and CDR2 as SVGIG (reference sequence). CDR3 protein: CAWRQLRGYGYTF. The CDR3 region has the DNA TGTGCCTGGCGACAGTTGCGCGGGTATGGCTACACCTTC.

For the CDR3, the DNA is TGTGCCTGGAAGACAGGGTTGGGCTATGGCTACACCTTC. Translating it yields CAWKTGLGYGYTF. The chain employs TRBV30 and TRBJ1-2; 7 bases are shared with TRBD1. Germline CDR1 is GTSNPN and CDR2 is SVGIG (reference sequence). CDR3 length: 13 amino acids. Trimming at V came to 4 bases and at J to 4 bases, leaving 6 bases not matched to a gene.

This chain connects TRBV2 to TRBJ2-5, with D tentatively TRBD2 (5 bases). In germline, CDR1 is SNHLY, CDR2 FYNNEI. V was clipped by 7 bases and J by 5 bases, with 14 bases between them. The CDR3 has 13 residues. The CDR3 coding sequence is TGTGCCAGCACGGGTAGGAGGATGGAGACCCAGTACTTC. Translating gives CASTGRRMETQYF.

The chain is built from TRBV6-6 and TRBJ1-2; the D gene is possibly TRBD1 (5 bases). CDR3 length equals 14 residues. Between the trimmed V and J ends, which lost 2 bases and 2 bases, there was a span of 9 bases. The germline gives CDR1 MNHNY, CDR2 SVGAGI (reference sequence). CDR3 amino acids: CASSYQGSNYGYTF. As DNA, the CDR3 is TGTGCCAGCAGTTACCAGGGTTCAAACTATGGCTACACCTTC.

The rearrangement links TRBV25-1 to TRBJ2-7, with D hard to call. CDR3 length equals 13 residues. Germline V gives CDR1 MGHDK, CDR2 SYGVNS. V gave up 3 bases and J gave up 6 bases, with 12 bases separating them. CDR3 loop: CASSEPKGFEQYF. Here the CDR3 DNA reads TGTGCCAGCAGTGAGCCCAAGGGATTCGAGCAGTACTTC.

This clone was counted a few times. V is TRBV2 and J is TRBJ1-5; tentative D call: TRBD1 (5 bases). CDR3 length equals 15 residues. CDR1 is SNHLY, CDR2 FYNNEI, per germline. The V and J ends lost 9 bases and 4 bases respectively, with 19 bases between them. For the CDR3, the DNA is TGTGCCAGTTCCCCGGGACTCCTTTCTAATCAGCCCCAGCATTTT. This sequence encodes CASSPGLLSNQPQHF.

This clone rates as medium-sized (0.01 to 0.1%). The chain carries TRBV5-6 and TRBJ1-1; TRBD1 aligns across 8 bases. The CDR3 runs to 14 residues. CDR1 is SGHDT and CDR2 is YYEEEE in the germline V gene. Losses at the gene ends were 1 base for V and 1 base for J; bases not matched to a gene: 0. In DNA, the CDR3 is TGTGCCAGCAGCTTGACAGGGGGGAACACTGAAGCTTTCTTT. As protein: CASSLTGGNTEAFF.

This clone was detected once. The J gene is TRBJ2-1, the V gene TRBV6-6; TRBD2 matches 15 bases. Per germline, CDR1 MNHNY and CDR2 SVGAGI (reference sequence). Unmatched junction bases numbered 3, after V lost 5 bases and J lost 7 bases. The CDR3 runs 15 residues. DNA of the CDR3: TGTGCCAGCAGTCTCGGGACTAGCGGGAGGAATGAGCAGTTCTTC. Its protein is CASSLGTSGRNEQFF.

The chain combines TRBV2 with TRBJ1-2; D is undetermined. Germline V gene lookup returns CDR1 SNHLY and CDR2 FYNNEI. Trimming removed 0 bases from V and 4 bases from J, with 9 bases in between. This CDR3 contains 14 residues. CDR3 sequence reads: CASSEAGSTYGYTF. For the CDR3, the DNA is TGTGCCAGCAGTGAAGCTGGCAGCACCTATGGCTACACCTTC.

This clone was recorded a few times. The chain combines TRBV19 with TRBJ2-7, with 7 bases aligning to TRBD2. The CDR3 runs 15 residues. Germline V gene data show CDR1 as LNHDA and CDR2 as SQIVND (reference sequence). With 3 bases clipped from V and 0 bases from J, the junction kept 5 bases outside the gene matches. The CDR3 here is CASSILSGDSYEQYF. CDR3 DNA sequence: TGTGCCAGTAGTATTCTGAGCGGGGACTCCTACGAGCAGTACTTC.

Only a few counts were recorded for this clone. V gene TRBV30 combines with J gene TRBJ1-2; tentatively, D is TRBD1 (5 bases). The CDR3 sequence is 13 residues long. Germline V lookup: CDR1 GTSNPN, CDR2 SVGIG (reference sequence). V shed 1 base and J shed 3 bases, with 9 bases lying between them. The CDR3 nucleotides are TGTGCCTGGAGTGAGCAGGGCTACTATGGCTACACCTTC. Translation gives CAWSEQGYYGYTF.

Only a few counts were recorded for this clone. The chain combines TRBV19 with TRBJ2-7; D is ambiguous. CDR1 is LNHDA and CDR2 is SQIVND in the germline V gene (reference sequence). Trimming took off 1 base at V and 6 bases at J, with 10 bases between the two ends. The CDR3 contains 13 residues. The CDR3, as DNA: TGTGCCAGTAGTATAGTCCCTACTGGCGAGCAGTACTTC. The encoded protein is CASSIVPTGEQYF.

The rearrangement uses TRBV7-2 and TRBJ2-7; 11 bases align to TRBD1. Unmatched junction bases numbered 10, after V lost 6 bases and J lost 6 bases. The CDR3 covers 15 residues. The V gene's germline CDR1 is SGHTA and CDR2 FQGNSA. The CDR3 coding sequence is TGTGCCAGCAGGACAACACCCGGGACAGGGGGCGAGCAGTACTTC. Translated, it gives CASRTTPGTGGEQYF.

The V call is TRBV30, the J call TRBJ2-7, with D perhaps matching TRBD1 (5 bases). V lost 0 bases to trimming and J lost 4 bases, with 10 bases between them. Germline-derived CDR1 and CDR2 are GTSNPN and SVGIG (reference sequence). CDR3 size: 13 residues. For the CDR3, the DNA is TGTGCCTGGAGTGTACGGGCAGGGTACGAGCAGTACTTC. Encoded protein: CAWSVRAGYEQYF.

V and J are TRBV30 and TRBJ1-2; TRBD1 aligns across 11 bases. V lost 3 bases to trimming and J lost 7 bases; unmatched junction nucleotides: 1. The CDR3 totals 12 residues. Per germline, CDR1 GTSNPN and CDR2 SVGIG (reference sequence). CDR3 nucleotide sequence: TGTGCCTGGAGGGGACAGGGGGGTGGCTACACCTTC. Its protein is CAWRGQGGGYTF.

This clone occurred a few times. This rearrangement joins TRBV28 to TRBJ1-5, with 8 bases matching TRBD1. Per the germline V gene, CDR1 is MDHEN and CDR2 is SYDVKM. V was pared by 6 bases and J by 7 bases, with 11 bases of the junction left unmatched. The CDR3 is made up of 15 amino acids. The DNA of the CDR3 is TGTGCCAGCAGCACGGACAGGGCCGCGGGGCAGCCCCAGCATTTT. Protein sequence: CASSTDRAAGQPQHF. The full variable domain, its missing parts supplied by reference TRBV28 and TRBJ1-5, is DVKVTQSSRYLVKRTGEKVFLECVQDMDHENMFWYRQDPGLGLRLIYFSYDVKMKEKGDIPEGYSVSREKKERFSLILESASTNQTSMYLCASSTDRAAGQPQHFGDGTRLSIL.

The CDR3, as DNA: TGTGCCTGGAGGCCACTAGCGGGGGCAAGGTCGTACAATGAGCAGTTCTTC. Encoded protein: CAWRPLAGARSYNEQFF. This rearrangement joins TRBV30 to TRBJ2-1, with 11 bases lining up with TRBD2. Trimming cost V 3 bases and J 4 bases; bases outside gene matches: 11. The germline gives CDR1 GTSNPN, CDR2 SVGIG (reference sequence). The CDR3 spans 17 residues.

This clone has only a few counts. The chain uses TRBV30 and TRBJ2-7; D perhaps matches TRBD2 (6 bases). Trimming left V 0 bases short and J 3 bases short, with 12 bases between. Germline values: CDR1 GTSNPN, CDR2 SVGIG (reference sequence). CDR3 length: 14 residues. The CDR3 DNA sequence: TGTGCCTGGAGTGTTGGGGGAGGTCACTACGAGCAGTACTTC. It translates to CAWSVGGGHYEQYF.

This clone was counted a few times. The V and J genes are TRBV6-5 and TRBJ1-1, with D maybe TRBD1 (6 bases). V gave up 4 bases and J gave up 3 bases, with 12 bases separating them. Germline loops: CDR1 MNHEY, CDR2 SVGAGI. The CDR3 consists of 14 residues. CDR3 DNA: TGTGCCAGCAGTTCCGCCACAGGGTACACTGAAGCTTTCTTT. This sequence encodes CASSSATGYTEAFF.